The 4 T cell receptor beta chains below were found in one sample sequenced in a study of T cell repertoires in cytomegalovirus infection. TCRdb reprocessed the reads with MiXCR, giving one entry per CDR3 protein. The sample has about 490,000 distinct CDR3 sequences; approximately 15% are singletons. Sequenced: CD8+ T cells from PBMCs. The source is a human donor in good health (CMV status not recorded). Some clones in this sample may be carry-over from other donors' samples.

This clonotype was recorded many times. The chain couples TRBV28 to TRBJ2-7, with 15 bases matching TRBD2. In germline, CDR1 is MDHEN, CDR2 SYDVKM. Losses at the gene ends were 6 bases for V and 3 bases for J; bases not matched to a gene: 12. This CDR3 contains 18 residues. The CDR3 spells CASRTPTGLAGGFYEQYF. Here the CDR3 DNA reads TGTGCCAGCAGGACGCCCACTGGACTAGCGGGAGGGTTCTACGAGCAGTACTTC. Drawing the rest from reference TRBV28 and TRBJ2-7, the complete variable domain is DVKVTQSSRYLVKRTGEKVFLECVQDMDHENMFWYRQDPGLGLRLIYFSYDVKMKEKGDIPEGYSVSREKKERFSLILESASTNQTSMYLCASRTPTGLAGGFYEQYFGPGTRLTVT.

A few counts support this clonotype. The chain employs TRBV27 and TRBJ2-2; D not certain. The germline gives CDR1 MNHEY, CDR2 SMNVEV (reference sequence). CDR3 size: 15 residues. V lost 5 bases to trimming and J lost 6 bases, with 16 bases between them. CDR3 loop: CASSPPVFPPGELFF. In nucleotides, the CDR3 is TGTGCCAGCAGTCCCCCGGTGTTCCCCCCCGGGGAGCTGTTTTTT.

The table lists this clonotype with many counts. This chain links TRBV7-6 with TRBJ1-5, with a tentative D call TRBD1 (6 bases). Germline CDR1 SGHVS, CDR2 FNYEAQ. V was pared by 1 base and J by 2 bases, with 12 bases between. This CDR3 region has 16 residues. CDR3 residues: CASSLGGARGNQPQHF. In DNA, the CDR3 is TGTGCCAGCAGCTTAGGGGGGGCGCGAGGCAATCAGCCCCAGCATTTT.

Ten or more counts support this clonotype. This CDR3 reads CASSLPAGTNEQFF. The CDR3 DNA follows: TGTGCCAGCAGCTTACCAGCGGGAACCAATGAGCAGTTCTTC. The gene calls are TRBV7-9 and TRBJ2-1, with 7 bases aligning to TRBD2. Germline loops: CDR1 SEHNR, CDR2 FQNEAQ (reference sequence). The CDR3 consists of 14 residues. Germline trimming cut 2 bases from V and 6 bases from J; bases unmatched to any gene: 4.